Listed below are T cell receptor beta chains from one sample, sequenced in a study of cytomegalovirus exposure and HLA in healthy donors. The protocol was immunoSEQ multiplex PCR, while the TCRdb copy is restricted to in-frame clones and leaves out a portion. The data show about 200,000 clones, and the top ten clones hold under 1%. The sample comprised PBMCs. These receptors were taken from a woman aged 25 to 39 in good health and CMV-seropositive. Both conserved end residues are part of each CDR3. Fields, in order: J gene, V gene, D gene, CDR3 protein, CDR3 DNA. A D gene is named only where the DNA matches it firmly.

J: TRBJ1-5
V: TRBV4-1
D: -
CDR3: CASSRRERDGDNQPQHF
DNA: TGCGCCAGCAGCCGCCGGGAGCGGGACGGGGACAATCAGCCCCAGCATTTT

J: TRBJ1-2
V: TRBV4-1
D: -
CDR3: CASSQDRQRGYTF
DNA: TGCGCCAGCAGCCAAGATCGACAGCGCGGCTACACCTTC

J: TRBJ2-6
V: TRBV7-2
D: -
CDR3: CASSLGGSSSGANVLTF
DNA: TGTGCCAGCAGCTTAGGGGGCTCGAGCTCTGGGGCCAACGTCCTGACTTTC

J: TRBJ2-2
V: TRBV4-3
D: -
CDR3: CASSQDSRGGNTGELFF
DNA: TGCGCCAGCAGCCAAGACTCAAGGGGAGGGAACACCGGGGAGCTGTTTTTT

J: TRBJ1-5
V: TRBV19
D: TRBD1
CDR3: CASSDRGRYQPQHF
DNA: TGTGCCAGTAGCGACAGGGGTCGCTATCAGCCCCAGCATTTT

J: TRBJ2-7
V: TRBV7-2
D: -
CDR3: CASSLGGGTGEQYF
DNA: TGTGCCAGCAGCTTAGGTGGCGGGACGGGCGAACAGTACTTC

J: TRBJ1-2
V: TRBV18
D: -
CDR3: CASSSGSVLYGYTF
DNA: TGTGCCAGCTCATCCGGGTCCGTCCTTTATGGCTACACCTTC

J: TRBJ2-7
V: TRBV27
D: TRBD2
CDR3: CASSLAGLGYEQYF
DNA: TGTGCCAGCAGTTTAGCCGGACTAGGCTACGAGCAGTACTTC

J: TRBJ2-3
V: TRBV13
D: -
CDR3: CASSLTGTDTQYF
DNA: TGTGCCAGCAGCCTTACAGGCACAGATACGCAGTATTTT

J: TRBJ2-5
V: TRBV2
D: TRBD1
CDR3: CASSLQGEETQYF
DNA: TGTGCCAGCAGTTTACAGGGGGAAGAGACCCAGTACTTC

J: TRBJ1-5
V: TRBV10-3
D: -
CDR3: CASTQGNNQPQHF
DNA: TGTGCCAGTACTCAGGGGAACAATCAGCCCCAGCATTTT

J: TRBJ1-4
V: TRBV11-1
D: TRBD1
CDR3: CASSLGQGAEKLFF
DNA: TGTGCCAGCAGCTTGGGACAGGGGGCTGAAAAACTGTTTTTT

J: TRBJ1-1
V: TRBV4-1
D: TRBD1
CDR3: CASSVGDRGFRDTEAFF
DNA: TGCGCCAGCAGCGTTGGGGACAGGGGCTTTAGGGACACTGAAGCTTTCTTT

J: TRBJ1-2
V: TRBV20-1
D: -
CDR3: CSAETTWGYTF
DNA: TGCAGTGCAGAAACCACTTGGGGCTACACCTTC

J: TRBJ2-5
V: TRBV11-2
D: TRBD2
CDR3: CASSLVNLGLRGEETQYF
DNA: TGTGCCAGCAGCTTAGTTAATTTGGGCCTCCGGGGGGAAGAGACCCAGTACTTC

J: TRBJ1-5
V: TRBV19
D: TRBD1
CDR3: CASSIAGTGGQPQHF
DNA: TGTGCCAGTAGTATCGCCGGGACAGGGGGTCAGCCCCAGCATTTT

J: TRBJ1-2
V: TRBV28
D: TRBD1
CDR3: CASRSSGTGGSGYTF
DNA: TGTGCCAGCAGGTCCTCGGGGACAGGGGGAAGTGGCTACACCTTC

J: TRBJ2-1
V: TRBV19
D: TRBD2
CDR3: CASSSPSGRYNEQFF
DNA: TGTGCCAGTAGTTCCCCTAGCGGGAGATACAATGAGCAGTTCTTC

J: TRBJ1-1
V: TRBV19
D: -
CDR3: CASTKTVSNTEAFF
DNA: TGTGCCAGTACCAAGACAGTTTCGAACACTGAAGCTTTCTTT

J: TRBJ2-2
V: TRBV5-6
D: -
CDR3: CASSSPGSGELFF
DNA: TGTGCCAGCAGTTCGCCCGGGAGCGGGGAGCTGTTTTTT

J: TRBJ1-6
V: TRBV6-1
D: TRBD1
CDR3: CASSDGQGGTYNSPLHF
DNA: TGTGCCAGCAGTGATGGACAGGGAGGTACCTATAATTCACCCCTCCACTTT

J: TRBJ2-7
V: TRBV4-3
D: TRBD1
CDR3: CASSQVRGPHEQYF
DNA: TGCGCCAGCAGCCAAGTCAGGGGGCCGCACGAGCAGTACTTC

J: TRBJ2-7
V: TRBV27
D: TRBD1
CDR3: CASSFAGTGVSYEQYF
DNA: TGTGCCAGCAGTTTCGCCGGGACAGGGGTGTCCTACGAGCAGTACTTC